Following are 20 T cell receptor beta chains from one sample sequenced in a study of early T cells in non-severe SARS-CoV-2 infection. From the 5' RACE reads, TCRdb called clonotypes with MiXCR, one entry per CDR3 protein. The sample shows some 76,000 distinct CDR3 sequences, about an eighth of them seen only once. The source material was whole blood. The receptors stem from an adult who was a healthcare worker with PCR-confirmed SARS-CoV-2 infection or an uninfected control (not recorded which).

This clonotype was detected only a few times. The chain couples TRBV20-1 to TRBJ2-7; 12 bases match TRBD2. In germline, CDR1 is DFQATT, CDR2 SNEGSKA (reference sequence). The CDR3 sequence is 15 residues long. J gave up 0 bases and V 4 bases, and 4 bases lay outside the gene matches. CDR3 nucleotides: TGCAGTGCTAACGGACTAGCGGGGAACTCCTACGAGCAGTACTTC. This encodes CSANGLAGNSYEQYF.

This clonotype has a count of ten or more. The J gene is TRBJ1-1, the V gene TRBV20-1; D might be TRBD1 (5 bases). V was cut by 6 bases and J by 5 bases, with 13 bases left in between. From germline, CDR1 is DFQATT and CDR2 SNEGSKA (reference sequence). The CDR3 is 12 residues long. The CDR3: CSASVGETEAFF. CDR3 coding DNA: TGCAGTGCGTCGGTGGGGGAGACTGAAGCTTTCTTT.

The chain couples TRBV11-2 to TRBJ2-7; D gene unclear. CDR1 and CDR2 (germline): SGHAT, FQNNGV. CDR3 length: 13 residues. V was shortened by 0 bases and J by 3 bases, with 6 bases between the two germline ends. The CDR3 coding sequence is TGTGCCAGCAGCTTAGATCTGATCTACGAGCAGTACTTC. Its protein is CASSLDLIYEQYF.

The gene calls are TRBV10-3 and TRBJ2-1, with 8 bases that match TRBD2. V was pared by 3 bases and J by 7 bases, with 8 bases of the junction left unmatched. Germline V gives CDR1 ENHRY, CDR2 SYGVKD. The CDR3 is 15 residues long. Written as DNA, the CDR3 is TGTGCCATCAGTGATAAGCGGGGGTGGGCGAATGAGCAGTTCTTC. Its protein is CAISDKRGWANEQFF.

This clonotype was counted a few times. This rearrangement joins TRBV29-1 to TRBJ2-5, with TRBD2 matching over 8 bases. The germline gives CDR1 SQVTM, CDR2 ANQGSEA. CDR3 length: 16 amino acids. V lost 7 bases and J lost 1; bases outside the gene matches: 14. The CDR3 sequence: CSAGAAGGGFQETQYF. Written as DNA, the CDR3 is TGCAGCGCCGGGGCCGCGGGAGGAGGGTTCCAAGAGACCCAGTACTTC.

The V gene is TRBV10-3, the J gene TRBJ2-7; D possibly corresponds to TRBD2 (7 bases). Germline V lookup: CDR1 ENHRY, CDR2 SYGVKD. This CDR3 spans 13 amino acids. Trimming pared 10 bases from V and 2 bases from J, leaving 15 bases between. CDR3 DNA sequence: TGTGCCACCGCGGGGGACAAGACCTACGAGCAGTACTTC. This encodes CATAGDKTYEQYF.

This clonotype was detected ten times or more. The CDR3 protein is CAWGGYNTDTQYF. The CDR3 DNA sequence: TGTGCCTGGGGGGGTTACAACACAGATACGCAGTATTTT. The chain has TRBV30 and TRBJ2-3; D is possibly TRBD1 or TRBD2 (5 bases each). Looked up from germline, CDR1 is GTSNPN and CDR2 is SVGIG (reference sequence). This CDR3 region has 13 residues. V lost 5 bases and J 2 bases, leaving 11 bases between the germline ends.

In this sample, this clonotype turned up a few times. The CDR3 coding sequence is TGTGCCAGCAGCCCCGTTGGCTATGGCTACACCTTC. It yields the protein CASSPVGYGYTF. The chain is built from TRBV14 and TRBJ1-2; D is uncertain. Germline CDR1 is SGHDN and CDR2 is FVKESK. The length of the CDR3 is 12 residues. V lost 4 bases to trimming and J lost 4 bases, with 7 bases between them.

This chain joins TRBV7-6 and TRBJ2-5, with D unclear. The CDR3 is 15 amino acids. Germline CDR1 and CDR2: SGHVS and FNYEAQ. Between the trimmed V and J ends, which lost 3 bases and 2 bases, there was a span of 13 bases. DNA of the CDR3: TGTGCCAGCAGCTTGGATTATATGGGGCAAGAGACCCAGTACTTC. Residues: CASSLDYMGQETQYF. The entire variable domain, with the rest obtained from reference TRBV7-6 and TRBJ2-5, is as follows: GAGVSQSPRYKVTKRGQDVALRCDPISGHVSLYWYRQALGQGPEFLTYFNYEAQQDKSGLPNDRFSAERPEGSISTLTIQRTEQRDSAMYRCASSLDYMGQETQYFGPGTRLLVL.

This clonotype was observed a few times. This rearrangement joins TRBV29-1 to TRBJ1-4, with D possibly TRBD1 on 5 matching bases. CDR3 length: 12 amino acids. The germline V gene encodes CDR1 SQVTM and CDR2 ANQGSEA. V lost 6 bases and J 4 bases, leaving 9 bases between the germline ends. The CDR3 bases are TGCAGCGTAGGGGCCGATAATGAAAAACTGTTTTTT. Its protein product is CSVGADNEKLFF. Filled out from reference TRBV29-1 and TRBJ1-4, the complete variable domain reads SAVISQKPSRDICQRGTSLTIQCQVDSQVTMMFWYRQQPGQSLTLIATANQGSEATYESGFVIDKFPISRPNLTFSTLTVSNMSPEDSSIYLCSVGADNEKLFFGSGTQLSVL.

V gene TRBV7-2 combines with J gene TRBJ1-2, with 7 bases identical to TRBD1. The CDR3 runs to 15 residues. Germline loops: CDR1 SGHTA, CDR2 FQGNSA. V dropped 6 bases and J dropped 2; count of bases not matched to a gene: 9. CDR3 nucleotide sequence: TGTGCCAGCAGACCCGACAGGGCCACCAACTATGGCTACACCTTC. Encoded protein: CASRPDRATNYGYTF.

This clonotype occurred many times. The chain recombines TRBV6-2 or TRBV6-3 with TRBJ2-7, with D hard to call. Trimming shortened V by 6 bases and J by 4 bases, and 16 bases separated the two germline ends. The CDR3 runs 14 residues. Germline V lookup: CDR1 MNHEY, CDR2 SVGEGT. The CDR3 DNA follows: TGTGCCAGCAGCCCCAGTCAATTTTTTTACGAGCAGTACTTC. This encodes CASSPSQFFYEQYF.

This clonotype has at least ten counts. The CDR3 nucleotides are TGTGCCAGCAGTCCAGCAGGGATAGTAGAAGATACGCAGTATTTT. This gives the protein CASSPAGIVEDTQYF. The V call is TRBV28, the J call TRBJ2-3, with D possibly TRBD1 on 5 matching bases. Germline CDR1 and CDR2: MDHEN and SYDVKM. The V end was cut by 5 bases, the J end by 5 bases, with 17 bases between. The CDR3 runs 15 residues.

This clonotype came up a few times. The CDR3 reads CASSLGLHYGYTF. CDR3 nucleotide sequence: TGTGCCAGCAGTTTGGGACTGCACTATGGCTACACCTTC. The J gene is TRBJ1-2, the V gene TRBV6-5, with D possibly matching TRBD1 (5 bases). The germline V gene has CDR1 MNHEY and CDR2 SVGAGI. The CDR3 is 13 amino acids. V was clipped by 4 bases and J by 3 bases, with 9 bases between them.

J is TRBJ1-3 and V is TRBV6-1, with unresolved D. The germline CDR1 and CDR2 sequences are MNHNS and SASEGT. The V end was cut by 5 bases, the J end by 0 bases, with 14 bases between. The CDR3 spans 16 residues. CDR3 amino acids: CASSPRTVSSGNTIYF. DNA of the CDR3: TGTGCCAGCAGTCCTAGGACCGTCAGCTCTGGAAACACCATATATTTT.

Many counts were recorded for this clonotype. V gene TRBV20-1 combines with J gene TRBJ1-6; D remains ambiguous. With 1 base removed from V and 8 bases from J, the gap between germline ends came to 18 bases. The CDR3 is 16 residues long. From germline, CDR1 is DFQATT and CDR2 SNEGSKA (reference sequence). The CDR3 sequence: CSARVLRRGSDSPLHF. CDR3 nucleotide sequence: TGCAGTGCTAGAGTTCTTCGACGGGGTTCCGATTCACCCCTCCACTTT.

The chain couples TRBV20-1 to TRBJ1-1; D is perhaps TRBD1 (5 bases). The CDR3 has 14 residues. Between the trimmed V and J ends, which lost 2 bases and 6 bases, there was a span of 16 bases. Per germline, CDR1 DFQATT and CDR2 SNEGSKA (reference sequence). CDR3 loop: CSARQPGRTPEAFF. CDR3 nucleotides: TGCAGTGCTAGACAGCCGGGACGGACCCCTGAAGCTTTCTTT.

Ten or more counts support this clonotype. The J gene is TRBJ2-3, the V gene TRBV7-2, with 8 bases that match TRBD2. The junction had 7 bases not matched to a gene; V was cut back by 7 bases and J by 4 bases. The CDR3 spans 14 residues. Germline CDR1 is SGHTA and CDR2 is FQGNSA. CDR3 sequence: CASMQAGASDTQYF. The CDR3 DNA follows: TGTGCCAGCATGCAAGCGGGGGCATCAGATACGCAGTATTTT.

This chain connects TRBV3-1 to TRBJ2-1; 11 bases map to TRBD2. Germline V gene sequence: CDR1 LGHDT, CDR2 YNNKEL (reference sequence). The CDR3 spans 17 residues. With 1 base clipped from V and 3 bases from J, the junction kept 5 bases outside the gene matches. CDR3 nucleotides: TGTGCCAGCAGCCAAGGAGTGCTAGCGGGGGGCTACAATGAGCAGTTCTTC. The encoded protein is CASSQGVLAGGYNEQFF.

The chain recombines TRBV5-1 with TRBJ1-1; tentative D call: TRBD1 (6 bases). V was cut by 7 bases and J by 3 bases, with 16 bases left in between. Per germline, CDR1 SGHRS and CDR2 YFSETQ. This CDR3 comprises 14 residues. The CDR3 DNA is TGCGCCAGCCGCCGAGGGGGTCTGGACACTGAAGCTTTCTTT. Its protein is CASRRGGLDTEAFF.